These 27 T cell receptor beta chains originate from one sample sequenced in a study of T cell responses to AZD1222 COVID-19 vaccine. TCRdb keeps only in-frame clones here, not all; method: immunoSEQ multiplex PCR. Among about 170,000 clones listed, around 90% were seen once. The source was peripheral blood, collected on day 0 of AZD1222 vaccination. Source of these receptors: an adult in good health.

This clone was recorded only once. V is TRBV29-1 and J is TRBJ2-5; TRBD2 aligns across 7 bases. Trimming cost V 3 bases and J 5 bases; bases outside gene matches: 3. This CDR3 comprises 12 residues. Per germline, CDR1 SQVTM and CDR2 ANQGSEA. Here the CDR3 DNA reads TGCAGCGTTGAGGAGGGAGGGGAGACCCAGTACTTC. Its translation: CSVEEGGETQYF.

This clone has just one count. This sequence joins TRBV5-1 and TRBJ2-1, with D possibly being TRBD2 (6 bases). Per the germline V gene, CDR1 is SGHRS and CDR2 is YFSETQ. V was trimmed by 2 bases and J by 0 bases, leaving 6 bases between them. CDR3 length equals 14 residues. This CDR3 reads CASSFGSSYNEQFF. CDR3 nucleotides: TGCGCCAGCAGCTTCGGGAGCTCCTACAATGAGCAGTTCTTC.

The count of this clone is one. The V gene is TRBV12-3 or TRBV12-4, the J gene TRBJ1-1, with D unclear. The CDR3 runs 13 residues. V lost 5 bases and J lost 2, with 9 bases in between. CDR3 sequence (DNA): TGTGCCAGCAGTCACCGGGTTAACACTGAAGCTTTCTTT. Translating gives CASSHRVNTEAFF.

This chain links TRBV19 with TRBJ2-7; 7 bases align to TRBD2. The CDR3 has 13 residues. Germline CDR1 reads LNHDA; CDR2 reads SQIVND (reference sequence). With V trimmed by 4 bases and J by 0 bases, 0 bases remained unmatched. CDR3: CASSKRDSYEQYF. CDR3 nucleotides: TGTGCCAGTAGTAAGCGGGACTCCTACGAGCAGTACTTC.

The chain is built from TRBV7-6 and TRBJ1-1, with D unresolved. Germline V gene lookup returns CDR1 SGHVS and CDR2 FNYEAQ. The length of the CDR3 is 13 residues. V was clipped by 2 bases and J by 4 bases, with 8 bases between them. The CDR3 DNA is TGTGCCAGCAGCTTACTTGGGTTCACTGAAGCTTTCTTT. Residues: CASSLLGFTEAFF.

This rearrangement joins TRBV7-2 to TRBJ1-2; no clear D gene. Between the trimmed V and J ends, which lost 3 bases and 7 bases, there was a span of 18 bases. There are 15 residues in the CDR3. Germline V gene sequence: CDR1 SGHTA, CDR2 FQGNSA. The CDR3 reads CASSLGPSMTSGYTF. The CDR3 coding sequence is TGTGCCAGCAGCTTGGGTCCCTCGATGACGTCTGGCTACACCTTC.

V is TRBV5-8 and J is TRBJ1-6; D unclear. The V end lost 0 bases, the J end lost 0 bases, and 19 bases lay between the germline ends. The CDR3 is made up of 20 amino acids. Germline values: CDR1 SGHTS, CDR2 YDEGEE. The CDR3 here is CASSLERLDALSSYNSPLHF. As DNA, the CDR3 is TGTGCCAGCAGCTTGGAACGCCTGGATGCCCTGAGCTCCTATAATTCACCCCTCCACTTT.

This chain's CDR3 is CSVAPTGAPYSYNEQFF. CDR3 bases: TGCAGCGTGGCCCCTACAGGGGCCCCCTACTCCTACAATGAGCAGTTCTTC. The chain combines TRBV29-1 with TRBJ2-1; 7 bases map to TRBD1. Germline values: CDR1 SQVTM, CDR2 ANQGSEA. The V and J ends lost 6 bases and 0 bases, in that order; junction bases with no gene match: 14. The CDR3 is 17 amino acids.

This rearrangement joins TRBV30 to TRBJ1-1; D possibly corresponds to TRBD1 (5 bases). V lost 0 bases, J lost 3 bases, and 11 bases lay in between. Per germline, CDR1 GTSNPN and CDR2 SVGIG (reference sequence). The CDR3 runs to 14 residues. The CDR3 coding sequence is TGTGCCTGGAGTGTACAATTAGGGGACACTGAAGCTTTCTTT. It translates to CAWSVQLGDTEAFF.

The genes are TRBV19 and TRBJ2-3, with unresolved D. CDR1 is LNHDA and CDR2 is SQIVND in the germline V gene (reference sequence). The ends were cut back, 3 bases at V and 4 bases at J, with 8 bases in the middle. The CDR3 has 13 residues. DNA for the CDR3: TGTGCCAGTAGTATCGCCGGTCCAGATACGCAGTATTTT. Its protein is CASSIAGPDTQYF.

The J gene is TRBJ1-4, the V gene TRBV29-1; maybe TRBD1 (6 bases). V was shortened by 6 bases and J by 5 bases, with 10 bases between the two germline ends. CDR3 size: 12 residues. CDR1 and CDR2 (germline): SQVTM, ANQGSEA. The CDR3 nucleotides read TGCAGCGTGAGCAGGGGAAATGAAAAACTGTTTTTT. This translates into CSVSRGNEKLFF.

This CDR3 is CASSQADRGRETQYF. The CDR3 DNA follows: TGTGCCAGCAGCCAAGCCGACAGGGGACGAGAGACCCAGTACTTC. J is TRBJ2-5 and V is TRBV3-1 (or the pseudogene TRBV3-2); 8 nucleotides agree with TRBD1. Germline lookup yields CDR1 LGHDT and CDR2 YNNKEL (reference sequence). The CDR3 length is 15 residues. V gave up 1 base and J gave up 4 bases; unmatched junction bases: 5.

V usage is TRBV28 and J usage is TRBJ2-7; maybe TRBD1 (6 bases). The V end was cut by 2 bases, the J end by 1 base, with 18 bases between. The V gene's germline CDR1 is MDHEN and CDR2 SYDVKM. This CDR3 is built from 17 residues. The CDR3 protein is CASSLPSDRPRSYEQYF. In DNA, the CDR3 is TGTGCCAGCAGTTTACCGTCTGACAGGCCGCGGTCCTACGAGCAGTACTTC.

The rearrangement joins TRBV3-1 (or the pseudogene TRBV3-2) to TRBJ2-5; D gene uncertain. The V end lost 3 bases, the J end lost 2 bases, and 7 bases lay between the germline ends. This CDR3 comprises 13 residues. From germline, CDR1 is LGHDT and CDR2 YNNKEL (reference sequence). The CDR3, as DNA: TGTGCCAGCAGCCACACGGTACAAGAGACCCAGTACTTC. This gives the protein CASSHTVQETQYF.

The chain joins TRBV7-9 to TRBJ1-5, with D perhaps matching TRBD1 (6 bases). V dropped 1 base and J dropped 3 bases, with 10 bases sitting between them. Germline CDR1 SEHNR, CDR2 FQNEAQ (reference sequence). The CDR3 totals 15 residues. CDR3 residues: CASSLVGGNNQPQHF. The CDR3 DNA is TGTGCCAGCAGCTTAGTAGGGGGGAACAATCAGCCCCAGCATTTT.

The chain uses TRBV15 and TRBJ1-1, with D possibly TRBD1 on 6 matching bases. The CDR3 has 15 amino acids. Trimming stripped 0 bases from V and 4 bases from J, with 12 bases between. CDR1 and CDR2 (germline): LNHNV, YYDKDF (reference sequence). The CDR3 DNA follows: TGTGCCACCAGCAGAGATCCGGGGGCTATCACTGAAGCTTTCTTT. Translation: CATSRDPGAITEAFF.

The V gene is TRBV5-1, the J gene TRBJ2-2; TRBD2 aligns across 13 bases. The germline gives CDR1 SGHRS, CDR2 YFSETQ. The CDR3 extends over 17 amino acids. V gave up 3 bases and J gave up 0 bases; unmatched junction bases: 2. DNA for the CDR3: TGCGCCAGCAGCTGGACTAGCGGGAGCCCGAACACCGGGGAGCTGTTTTTT. Protein: CASSWTSGSPNTGELFF.

J is TRBJ1-2 and V is TRBV15; D remains ambiguous. The V gene lost 0 bases and the J gene lost 6 bases, with 8 bases spanning the gap. The germline CDR1 and CDR2 sequences are LNHNV and YYDKDF (reference sequence). The CDR3 sequence is 13 residues long. For the CDR3, the DNA is TGTGCCACCAGCAGAGATCTGGGTAATGGCTACACCTTC. Its protein product is CATSRDLGNGYTF.

This chain connects TRBV7-2 to TRBJ1-1; 9 nucleotides match TRBD1. Germline V gives CDR1 SGHTA, CDR2 FQGNSA. Trimming at V came to 5 bases and at J to 7 bases, leaving 5 bases not matched to a gene. The length of the CDR3 is 13 residues. CDR3 loop: CASSLLGQGEAFF. The DNA for the CDR3 is TGTGCCAGCAGCCTCTTGGGACAGGGTGAAGCTTTCTTT. Filled out from reference TRBV7-2 and TRBJ1-1, the complete variable domain reads GAGVSQSPSNKVTEKGKDVELRCDPISGHTALYWYRQSLGQGLEFLIYFQGNSAPDKSGLPSDRFSAERTGGSVSTLTIQRTQQEDSAVYLCASSLLGQGEAFFGQGTRLTVV.

CDR3 residues: CASSQDPTRQKPGNTIYF. The CDR3 DNA sequence: TGTGCCAGCAGCCAAGATCCTACCCGTCAGAAACCTGGAAACACCATATATTTT. This chain connects TRBV3-1 (or the pseudogene TRBV3-2) to TRBJ1-3, with no clear D. V was clipped by 0 bases and J by 2 bases, with 17 bases between them. Germline CDR1 reads LGHDT; CDR2 reads YNNKEL (reference sequence). The CDR3 has 18 residues.

The chain links TRBV5-8 to TRBJ2-3; D gene uncertain. Deletions cut 2 bases from V and 3 bases from J, with 1 base between. The CDR3 loop spans 11 amino acids. The germline gives CDR1 SGHTS, CDR2 YDEGEE. CDR3 protein: CASSLTDTQYF. DNA for the CDR3: TGTGCCAGCAGCTTAACAGATACGCAGTATTTT.

The CDR3 reads CASGTGRGLGYTF. CDR3 nucleotide sequence: TGTGCCAGCGGGACGGGTAGGGGCCTGGGCTACACCTTC. The chain combines TRBV7-3 with TRBJ1-2; D may be TRBD1 (5 bases). Trimming shortened V by 8 bases and J by 8 bases, and 18 bases separated the two germline ends. This CDR3 has 13 residues. CDR1 and CDR2 (germline): SGHTA, FQGTGA.

The rearrangement links TRBV5-1 to TRBJ1-1; maybe TRBD1 (6 bases). With 0 bases removed from V and 4 bases from J, the gap between germline ends came to 13 bases. Germline CDR1 is SGHRS and CDR2 is YFSETQ. There are 15 residues in the CDR3. CDR3 DNA sequence: TGCGCCAGCAGCTTGGGGCCAGCAGGGGTCACTGAAGCTTTCTTT. This translates into CASSLGPAGVTEAFF.

The CDR3: CASSPGQADQPQHF. Here the CDR3 DNA reads TGCGCCAGCAGCCCCGGACAGGCGGATCAGCCCCAGCATTTT. V usage is TRBV4-1 and J usage is TRBJ1-5; 7 bases match TRBD1. Per the germline V gene, CDR1 is MGHRA and CDR2 is YSYEKL. Losses at the gene ends were 4 bases for V and 5 bases for J; bases not matched to a gene: 5. The CDR3 is 14 residues long.

The chain carries TRBV18 and TRBJ1-6, with unresolved D. The CDR3 loop spans 16 amino acids. V lost 2 bases, J lost 7 bases, and 15 bases lay in between. In germline, CDR1 is KGHSH, CDR2 LQKENI. CDR3 in DNA: TGTGCCAGCTCACCAAGAGATCCGGTTACCAATTCACCCCTCCACTTT. Encoded protein: CASSPRDPVTNSPLHF.

The rearrangement links TRBV20-1 to TRBJ2-1; D perhaps matches TRBD2 (5 bases). The CDR3 covers 15 residues. Germline lookup yields CDR1 DFQATT and CDR2 SNEGSKA (reference sequence). Trimming removed 3 bases from V and 2 bases from J, with 14 bases in between. CDR3 in DNA: TGCAGTGCTAGTAGGTTGGGCGGGCCCTACAATGAGCAGTTCTTC. It yields the protein CSASRLGGPYNEQFF.

The chain uses TRBV7-2 and TRBJ1-3; a possible D gene is TRBD1 (6 bases). In germline, CDR1 is SGHTA, CDR2 FQGNSA. The CDR3 has 14 amino acids. V was shortened by 5 bases and J by 3 bases, with 11 bases between the two germline ends. CDR3 protein: CASSPNRVGNTIYF. CDR3 sequence (DNA): TGTGCCAGCAGCCCCAACAGGGTTGGAAACACCATATATTTT.